Listed below are T cell receptor beta chains from one sample, sequenced in a study of cytomegalovirus exposure and HLA in healthy donors. Only in-frame clones appear in the TCRdb table, and some are missing; sequencing was by immunoSEQ multiplex PCR. The table has some 150,000 clones, about 80% seen once; the top ten hold just over 5%. The specimen was PBMCs. These receptor sequences come from a male donor in good health and CMV-seronegative. Each CDR3 is given with its conserved first and last residue. A D gene is named only where the DNA matches it firmly. Only part of the rows carry a size: once, few, many, or a class if the clone is expanded.

d_gene,v_gene,abundance,j_gene,CDR3aa,CDR3nt
NA,TRBV28,NA,TRBJ1-5,CASSFRGYGNQPQHF,TGTGCCAGCAGCTTTCGGGGGTATGGCAATCAGCCCCAGCATTTT
NA,TRBV30,NA,TRBJ1-6,CALGLADNSPLHF,TGTGCCTTGGGCCTGGCAGATAATTCACCCCTCCACTTT
TRBD1,TRBV28,NA,TRBJ1-2,CASGSTGTNYGYTF,TGTGCCAGCGGATCGACAGGGACTAACTATGGCTACACCTTC
TRBD1,TRBV6-4,NA,TRBJ1-5,CASSDDQTGRNQPQHF,TGTGCCAGCAGTGATGACCAGACAGGGCGCAATCAGCCCCAGCATTTT
TRBD1,TRBV28,NA,TRBJ1-2,CASSLSQTGWTYGYTF,TGTGCCAGCAGTTTATCCCAGACAGGGTGGACCTATGGCTACACCTTC
NA,TRBV21-1,NA,TRBJ2-5,CASSDGTGETQYF,TGTGCCAGCAGCGATGGGACAGGGGAGACCCAGTACTTC
NA,TRBV5-8,NA,TRBJ2-1,CASSRTVGDYNEQFF,TGTGCCAGCAGCCGGACAGTGGGGGATTACAATGAGCAGTTCTTC
NA,TRBV28,NA,TRBJ1-2,CASSYGGSYGYTF,TGTGCCAGCAGTTATGGGGGCAGCTATGGCTACACCTTC
NA,TRBV19,NA,TRBJ2-7,CASSMGRTASDEQYF,TGTGCCAGTAGTATGGGTCGGACAGCCAGCGACGAGCAGTACTTC
NA,TRBV18,NA,TRBJ1-1,CASTLTGGSNTEAFF,TGTGCCAGCACGCTTACGGGAGGGTCGAACACTGAAGCTTTCTTT
TRBD1,TRBV6-1,NA,TRBJ1-4,CARGQGGSQNEKLFF,TGTGCTAGGGGACAGGGTGGATCTCAAAATGAAAAACTGTTTTTT
NA,TRBV29-1,once,TRBJ1-1,CSVAVREEEAFF,TGCAGCGTTGCGGTCCGGGAAGAAGAAGCTTTCTTT
TRBD1,TRBV7-9,NA,TRBJ2-1,CASRRTTGTGVGEQFF,TGTGCCAGCAGAAGAACAACCGGGACAGGGGTAGGTGAGCAGTTCTTC
NA,TRBV6-6,NA,TRBJ2-7,CASSYGDSTSYEQYF,TGTGCCAGCAGTTACGGGGACTCCACCTCCTACGAGCAGTACTTC
NA,TRBV6-1,NA,TRBJ2-4,CASSVGGDGKNIQYF,TGTGCCAGCAGTGTCGGCGGGGACGGCAAAAACATTCAGTACTTC
TRBD2,TRBV5-4,NA,TRBJ2-3,CASSPGGGTSTDTQYF,TGTGCCAGCAGCCCCGGCGGGGGAACTAGCACAGATACGCAGTATTTT
NA,TRBV7-6,once,TRBJ2-5,CASSSTSAFGEQETQYF,TGTGCCAGCAGCTCCACCTCGGCGTTCGGGGAACAAGAGACCCAGTACTTC
NA,TRBV5-1,NA,TRBJ2-5,CASSLAPGGMETQYF,TGCGCCAGCAGCTTGGCCCCCGGGGGTATGGAGACCCAGTACTTC
NA,TRBV4-2,NA,TRBJ2-4,CASSQDLGNIQYF,TGTGCCAGCAGCCAAGACCTCGGAAACATTCAGTACTTC
TRBD1,TRBV28,NA,TRBJ2-3,CASSQLTGGLTDTQYF,TGTGCCAGCAGCCAACTTACAGGGGGCCTCACAGATACGCAGTATTTT
NA,TRBV4-3,NA,TRBJ1-6,CASSQDSVTRVGNSPLHF,TGCGCCAGCAGCCAAGATTCGGTTACCAGGGTGGGGAATTCACCCCTCCACTTT
NA,TRBV27,NA,TRBJ2-5,CASSLGQGGRKTQYF,TGTGCCAGCAGTTTGGGGCAGGGGGGCAGGAAGACCCAGTACTTC
TRBD1,TRBV6-5,NA,TRBJ2-7,CASSYSGQGIYEQYF,TGTGCCAGCAGTTACTCGGGACAGGGGATTTACGAGCAGTACTTC
TRBD1,TRBV5-1,NA,TRBJ2-5,CASSLFTGGGQETQYF,TGCGCCAGCAGCTTGTTCACAGGGGGCGGACAAGAGACCCAGTACTTC
TRBD2,TRBV6-5,NA,TRBJ2-2,CASSLGRGANTGELFF,TGTGCCAGCAGTTTGGGACGGGGGGCGAACACCGGGGAGCTGTTTTTT
NA,TRBV11-2,NA,TRBJ2-7,CASSLGWGRTVSYEQYF,TGTGCCAGCAGCTTAGGGTGGGGGAGGACGGTCTCCTACGAGCAGTACTTC
NA,TRBV7-2,few,TRBJ2-7,CASSLTGYEQYF,TGTGCCAGCAGCCTAACAGGGTACGAGCAGTACTTC
TRBD1,TRBV5-1,NA,TRBJ1-2,CASSGGTGGAGGCTF,TGCGCCAGCAGCGGAGGGACAGGGGGCGCAGGTGGCTGCACCTTC
NA,TRBV7-3,NA,TRBJ2-6,CASSTGPSGANVLTF,TGTGCCAGTTCGACAGGTCCCTCTGGGGCCAACGTCCTGACTTTC
TRBD1,TRBV11-2,NA,TRBJ2-7,CASSLGQGSSYEQYF,TGTGCCAGCAGCTTAGGACAGGGGTCCTCCTACGAGCAGTACTTC
NA,TRBV28,NA,TRBJ1-5,CASSLTDQPQHF,TGTGCCAGCAGCCTGACAGATCAGCCCCAACATTTT
TRBD1,TRBV5-1,few,TRBJ1-1,CASSLGQGAREAFF,TGCGCCAGCAGCTTGGGGCAGGGGGCCCGAGAAGCTTTCTTT
NA,TRBV5-4,NA,TRBJ2-1,CASSPGGSYNEQFF,TGTGCCAGCAGCCCCGGGGGATCCTACAATGAGCAGTTCTTC
TRBD1,TRBV4-2,NA,TRBJ2-7,CASSQFVLGTGDHEQYF,TGTGCCAGCAGCCAATTCGTTCTCGGGACAGGGGACCACGAGCAGTACTTC
NA,TRBV25-1,NA,TRBJ2-7,CASLGSYEQYF,TGTGCCAGCCTAGGATCCTACGAGCAGTACTTC
NA,TRBV7-9,once,TRBJ2-5,CASSLSRGLAESVGTQYF,TGTGCCAGCAGCCTTTCCCGGGGGCTAGCGGAGTCGGTGGGGACCCAGTACTTC
TRBD2,TRBV5-3,NA,TRBJ2-7,CARRNIMAGVYEQYF,TGTGCCAGAAGGAATATTATGGCGGGAGTCTACGAGCAGTACTTC
NA,TRBV2,NA,TRBJ1-2,CASSIDSYSYGYTF,TGTGCCAGCAGTATCGACAGTTACTCATATGGCTACACCTTC
NA,TRBV6-1,once,TRBJ2-7,CASSEGTTSSYEQYF,TGTGCCAGCAGTGAAGGGACTACCTCCTCCTACGAGCAGTACTTC
NA,TRBV21-1,NA,TRBJ2-7,CASSKGSSDRGRDEQYF,TGTGCCAGCAGCAAAGGCTCCTCGGACAGGGGTAGGGACGAGCAGTACTTC
NA,TRBV7-2,NA,TRBJ1-6,CASSLGQGWDSPLHF,TGTGCCAGCAGCTTGGGTCAGGGATGGGATTCACCCCTCCACTTT
TRBD1,TRBV9,NA,TRBJ1-6,CASQTGDSPLHF,TGTGCCAGTCAGACAGGGGATTCACCCCTCCACTTT
NA,TRBV5-4,NA,TRBJ1-2,CASSFSPPPNYGYTF,TGTGCCAGCAGCTTCTCCCCCCCTCCTAACTATGGCTACACCTTC
NA,TRBV4-2,few,TRBJ1-2,CASSPEGARANYGYTF,TGTGCCAGCAGCCCGGAGGGAGCTAGGGCTAACTATGGCTACACCTTC
NA,TRBV6-5,NA,TRBJ1-6,CASSYRGSPLHF,TGTGCCAGCAGTTACCGCGGGTCACCCCTCCACTTT
NA,TRBV27,NA,TRBJ2-7,CASSAYPGTDRPFEQYF,TGTGCCAGCAGTGCCTACCCAGGAACGGACAGACCTTTCGAGCAGTACTTC
TRBD2,TRBV19,NA,TRBJ2-4,CASSINAGGQNSQYF,TGTGCCAGTAGTATCAACGCGGGGGGCCAGAACAGTCAGTACTTC
TRBD1,TRBV7-9,NA,TRBJ2-1,CASSLGQGSYNEQFF,TGTGCCAGCAGCTTGGGACAGGGGTCCTACAATGAGCAGTTCTTC
NA,TRBV13,once,TRBJ2-2,CASSLSGWGYTNTGELFF,TGTGCCAGCAGCTTATCCGGGTGGGGCTACACGAACACCGGGGAGCTGTTTTTT
TRBD1,TRBV7-8,NA,TRBJ2-7,CASRERVEYRGKVEQYF,TGTGCCAGCAGAGAACGGGTGGAATACAGGGGAAAAGTCGAGCAGTACTTC
TRBD1,TRBV4-3,NA,TRBJ1-1,CASSQGDRQYTEAFF,TGCGCCAGCAGCCAAGGGGACAGGCAGTACACTGAAGCTTTCTTT